A single sample gave rise to the 11 T cell receptor beta chains below, sequenced in a study of blood T cell repertoires in COVID-19. Sequencing used immunoSEQ multiplex PCR; TCRdb keeps in-frame clones, though not all of them. This sample has about 210,000 clones; 65% to 85% occur once, and the top ten carry more than 10%. The sample consisted of peripheral blood. These receptors originate from a human donor in a cohort sampled during active COVID-19.

This sequence joins TRBV7-9 and TRBJ1-2; possibly TRBD1 for D (5 bases). The CDR3 is made up of 12 amino acids. Deletions cut 5 bases from V and 12 bases from J, with 16 bases between. Germline lookup yields CDR1 SEHNR and CDR2 FQNEAQ (reference sequence). The CDR3 nucleotides read TGTGCCAGCAGCACCGATTCGACAGTTAACACCTTC. It yields the protein CASSTDSTVNTF.

The V and J genes are TRBV11-2 and TRBJ1-4; maybe TRBD1 (6 bases). CDR1 and CDR2 (germline): SGHAT, FQNNGV. The CDR3 is made up of 15 amino acids. Trimming took 5 bases from V and 6 from J, leaving 16 bases between them. The CDR3 sequence is CASSLYTGRDEKLFF. CDR3 bases: TGTGCCAGCAGCCTTTACACAGGGAGGGATGAAAAACTGTTTTTT.

Only one count was recorded for this clone. The gene calls are TRBV7-2 and TRBJ2-7, with D maybe TRBD1 (8 bases). In germline, CDR1 is SGHTA, CDR2 FQGNSA. CDR3 length equals 14 residues. The V end lost 5 bases, the J end lost 7 bases, and 18 bases lay between the germline ends. The CDR3 sequence is CASSLGNRGGEQYF. The CDR3 nucleotides are TGTGCCAGCAGCCTCGGGAACAGGGGGGGTGAGCAGTACTTC.

This chain connects TRBV5-1 to TRBJ2-1; D gene uncertain. CDR1 SGHRS and CDR2 YFSETQ come from the germline V gene. This CDR3 is built from 14 residues. V was clipped by 0 bases and J by 5 bases, with 9 bases between them. DNA for the CDR3: TGCGCCAGCAGCTTGGCCGGGTCCGACAATGAGCAGTTCTTC. Residues: CASSLAGSDNEQFF.

This clone occurred once. The rearrangement uses TRBV4-3 and TRBJ1-3; 10 bases align to TRBD1. With 6 bases clipped from V and 4 bases from J, the junction kept 6 bases outside the gene matches. Per germline, CDR1 LGHNA and CDR2 YSLEER. The CDR3 spans 15 residues. This chain's CDR3 is CASSLDRGLGNTIYF. DNA for the CDR3: TGCGCCAGCAGTCTAGACAGGGGGCTCGGAAACACCATATATTTT.

V is TRBV11-1 and J is TRBJ2-5; 8 bases agree with TRBD1. The germline CDR1 and CDR2 sequences are SGHAT and FQDESV (reference sequence). The J segment lost 4 bases and the V segment lost 5 bases, leaving 3 bases of the junction unmatched. This CDR3 comprises 13 residues. CDR3 coding DNA: TGTGCCAGCAGCGCGGGACAGGCAGAGACCCAGTACTTC. As protein: CASSAGQAETQYF. The full variable domain, in which reference TRBV11-1 and TRBJ2-5 provide the parts outside the CDR3, is EAEVAQSPRYKITEKSQAVAFWCDPISGHATLYWYRQILGQGPELLVQFQDESVVDDSQLPKDRFSAERLKGVDSTLKIQPAELGDSAMYLCASSAGQAETQYFGPGTRLLVL.

The chain employs TRBV5-6 and TRBJ2-1, with 10 bases matching TRBD1. This CDR3 has 15 amino acids. Germline V gene lookup returns CDR1 SGHDT and CDR2 YYEEEE. V lost 0 bases and J lost 3; bases outside the gene matches: 0. The CDR3 loop is CASSLGTGGYNEQFF. The DNA for the CDR3 is TGTGCCAGCAGCTTGGGGACAGGGGGCTACAATGAGCAGTTCTTC.

V gene TRBV27 combines with J gene TRBJ2-2, with 8 bases aligning to TRBD2. Germline V lookup: CDR1 MNHEY, CDR2 SMNVEV (reference sequence). The CDR3 contains 16 residues. Losses at the gene ends were 5 bases for V and 3 bases for J; bases not matched to a gene: 8. In DNA, the CDR3 is TGTGCCAGCAGTCCATCTAGCGGGTCCTACACCGGGGAGCTGTTTTTT. It specifies CASSPSSGSYTGELFF.

The chain is built from TRBV4-1 and TRBJ1-5; 7 bases map to TRBD1. The CDR3 length is 16 residues. Germline CDR1 is MGHRA and CDR2 is YSYEKL. J lost 11 bases, V lost 5 bases, and 18 bases had no gene match. DNA of the CDR3: TGCGCCAGCAGCTTAAGACAGGGTATCAACCCTTTGGCCCAGCATTTT. It yields the protein CASSLRQGINPLAQHF.

The V and J genes are TRBV2 and TRBJ2-5; maybe TRBD1 (5 bases). CDR3 length equals 14 residues. The ends were cut back, 7 bases at V and 4 bases at J, with 16 bases in the middle. Germline values: CDR1 SNHLY, CDR2 FYNNEI. The CDR3 DNA reads as TGTGCCAGCAATGCCAGGGCAGGTACAGAGACCCAGTACTTC. Amino acid sequence: CASNARAGTETQYF.

The CDR3 sequence: CASSLRDRNTEAFF. CDR3 DNA: TGTGCCAGCAGTCTCCGGGACAGGAACACTGAAGCTTTCTTT. The chain recombines TRBV28 with TRBJ1-1; 7 bases match TRBD1. The CDR3 has 14 amino acids. Germline CDR1 and CDR2: MDHEN and SYDVKM. Trimming removed 5 bases from V and 1 base from J; junction bases left unmatched: 4.